This record concerns one TCR beta chain sequence. The sample belongs to a study of beta chain features in type 1 diabetes. CDR1 is GTSNPN and CDR2 is SVGIG in the germline V gene (reference sequence). The V end was cut by 2 bases, the J end by 7 bases, with 17 bases between. The CDR3 covers 14 residues. Expressed TCRB transcripts were sequenced because the isolated RNA had all been reverse transcribed beforehand. Here immunoSEQ multiplex PCR was the method, and the copy in TCRdb shows in-frame clones only, minus some. Altogether some 63,000 clones are present, approximately 59% being singletons, with the ten largest covering over 2%.

Sample: Tregs from blood. The chain is built from TRBV30 and TRBJ1-2; D possibly corresponds to TRBD1 (5 bases). The clonotype originates from a woman aged 18-35 years in good health. CDR3 amino acids: CAWSRTGVESGYTF. CDR3 DNA: TGTGCCTGGAGTCGTACGGGGGTGGAGTCTGGCTACACCTTC.